Shown below are 30 T cell receptor beta chains from a single sample sequenced in a study of Ad26.COV2.S vaccination and SARS-CoV-2 variants. Libraries were prepared by immunoSEQ multiplex PCR; TCRdb keeps only in-frame clonotypes and omits some of them. The sample includes about 350,000 clones, 88% seen only once; the top ten take around 6.4%. Described treatment: 19 received Ad26.COV2.S at low or high dose, single or two shots; 5 received placebo; per-sample allocation not given. Sampling was done on day 63 after the first vaccine or placebo injection. This sample comprised peripheral blood, obtained in a trial of Ad26.COV2.S vaccine versus placebo. The receptors derive from a person aged 18-60 years who received the Ad26.COV2.S COVID-19 vaccine or a placebo.

The V call is TRBV6-4, the J call TRBJ2-2; TRBD2 matches at 13 bases. This CDR3 has 15 amino acids. Per germline, CDR1 MRHNA and CDR2 SNTAGT. V lost 3 bases, J lost 6 bases, and 1 base stayed unmatched. CDR3 protein: CASSEGTSGAGELFF. In DNA, the CDR3 is TGTGCCAGCAGTGAAGGGACTAGCGGGGCCGGGGAGCTGTTTTTT.

The rearrangement uses TRBV3-1 (or the pseudogene TRBV3-2) and TRBJ2-5; 10 nucleotides agree with TRBD1. With V trimmed by 1 base and J by 5 bases, 10 bases remained unmatched. This CDR3 has 17 amino acids. Germline values: CDR1 LGHDT, CDR2 YNNKEL (reference sequence). The CDR3 spells CASSQGAPDRGRETQYF. CDR3 in DNA: TGTGCCAGCAGCCAAGGGGCGCCCGACAGGGGGCGGGAGACCCAGTACTTC.

This chain joins TRBV7-3 and TRBJ2-7; D ambiguous. CDR1 and CDR2 (germline): SGHTA, FQGTGA. The CDR3 totals 12 residues. V was trimmed by 5 bases and J by 1 base, leaving 6 bases between them. CDR3 coding DNA: TGTGCCAGCAGCGTAGGATCCTACGAGCAGTACTTC. It encodes CASSVGSYEQYF.

This rearrangement joins TRBV9 to TRBJ2-1, with D maybe TRBD2 (5 bases). The CDR3 contains 14 residues. Germline V gene data show CDR1 as SGDLS and CDR2 as YYNGEE. Trimming stripped 4 bases from V and 7 bases from J, with 15 bases between. The CDR3 DNA reads TGTGCCAGCAGCCAGACCGACTACGGGAATGAGCAGTTCTTC. Translated, it gives CASSQTDYGNEQFF.

J is TRBJ1-4 and V is TRBV3-1 (or the pseudogene TRBV3-2); the D gene is possibly TRBD1 (6 bases). This CDR3 is 15 amino acids long. CDR1 LGHDT and CDR2 YNNKEL come from the germline V gene (reference sequence). V lost 4 bases to trimming and J lost 7 bases, with 16 bases between them. The CDR3 is CASSPQAGGSEKLFF. The DNA for the CDR3 is TGTGCCAGCAGCCCGCAAGCGGGGGGCAGTGAAAAACTGTTTTTT.

The genes are TRBV5-1 and TRBJ1-1; maybe TRBD1 (5 bases). V lost 2 bases and J 7 bases, leaving 15 bases between the germline ends. Germline CDR1 is SGHRS and CDR2 is YFSETQ. There are 14 residues in the CDR3. The CDR3 region has the DNA TGCGCCAGCAGCTTTGACCCCCGGGGGGATGAAGCTTTCTTT. This codes for CASSFDPRGDEAFF.

On this clone: Distinct nucleotide sequences in the sample also encode this CDR3. CDR3 in DNA: TGTGCCAGCAGCGCGACCAGCGGAGAGACCCAGTACTTC. The encoded protein is CASSATSGETQYF. The V and J genes are TRBV9 and TRBJ2-5, with D maybe TRBD2 (5 bases). V was trimmed by 3 bases and J by 4 bases, leaving 10 bases between them. This CDR3 spans 13 amino acids. Germline lookup yields CDR1 SGDLS and CDR2 YYNGEE.

The chain links TRBV27 to TRBJ1-6; 9 nucleotides match TRBD1. CDR3 length: 14 residues. V shed 2 bases, J shed 9 bases, and the junction held 2 bases outside the gene matches. Germline assignment: CDR1 MNHEY and CDR2 SMNVEV (reference sequence). The CDR3 nucleotides are TGTGCCAGCAGTTTAGACAGGGGGAGTTCACCCCTCCACTTT. Its protein is CASSLDRGSSPLHF.

The rearrangement uses TRBV3-1 (or the pseudogene TRBV3-2) and TRBJ2-1; 11 nucleotides align to TRBD2. The CDR3 sequence is 16 residues long. Unmatched junction bases numbered 6, after V lost 1 base and J lost 7 bases. Looked up from germline, CDR1 is LGHDT and CDR2 is YNNKEL (reference sequence). This CDR3 reads CASSQAHSGRGNEQFF. Written as DNA, the CDR3 is TGTGCCAGCAGCCAAGCTCATAGCGGGAGGGGTAATGAGCAGTTCTTC.

Remarks on this clone: A much more abundant neighbour one base away suggests this may be a read error. Other nucleotide sequences from this sample produce the same CDR3. V is TRBV30 and J is TRBJ1-1; D is undetermined. Trimming stripped 4 bases from V and 1 base from J, with 4 bases between. The CDR3 totals 11 residues. Germline V lookup: CDR1 GTSNPN, CDR2 SVGIG (reference sequence). The CDR3 nucleotides are TGTGCCTGGAATGAGAACACTGAAGCTTTCTTT. Translated, it gives CAWNENTEAFF.

The chain carries TRBV28 and TRBJ2-7; 13 bases are a match to TRBD2. Germline assignment: CDR1 MDHEN and CDR2 SYDVKM. The length of the CDR3 is 17 residues. V shed 6 bases, J shed 2 bases, and the junction held 10 bases outside the gene matches. The CDR3 DNA is TGTGCCAGCAGCTTCGGACTAGCGGGAGCAGTAGCCTACGAGCAGTACTTC. Amino acid sequence: CASSFGLAGAVAYEQYF.

The gene calls are TRBV6-1 and TRBJ1-5; D possibly corresponds to TRBD1 (6 bases). The CDR3 extends over 14 amino acids. The germline V gene has CDR1 MNHNS and CDR2 SASEGT. The V and J ends lost 10 bases and 0 bases respectively, with 13 bases between them. CDR3 in amino acids: CATTGTYSNQPQHF. CDR3 nucleotide sequence: TGTGCCACCACCGGGACATATAGCAATCAGCCCCAGCATTTT.

This chain connects TRBV5-1 to TRBJ2-1; TRBD2 matches 12 bases. V shed 4 bases and J 9 bases; nucleotides not matched to a gene: 20. In germline, CDR1 is SGHRS, CDR2 YFSETQ. The CDR3 loop spans 19 amino acids. CDR3 sequence (DNA): TGCGCCAGCAGCCCGATAGGTTCAGTTCTAGCGGGGGGGCCCATTGAGCAGTTCTTC. Protein product: CASSPIGSVLAGGPIEQFF.

This rearrangement joins TRBV5-1 to TRBJ2-2; TRBD1 aligns across 9 bases. Germline CDR1 is SGHRS and CDR2 is YFSETQ. The CDR3 loop spans 18 amino acids. Trimming took 1 base from V and 3 from J; bases not matched to a gene: 10. CDR3 sequence: CASSLLDRGPPDTGELFF. CDR3 coding DNA: TGCGCCAGCAGCTTGCTGGACAGGGGCCCCCCGGACACCGGGGAGCTGTTTTTT.

The V gene is TRBV2, the J gene TRBJ1-1; D ambiguous. The V gene's germline CDR1 is SNHLY and CDR2 FYNNEI. Trimming left V 3 bases short and J 0 bases short, with 11 bases between. This CDR3 contains 15 residues. DNA of the CDR3: TGTGCCAGCAGTGAGGCTCGAGTGGTGAACACTGAAGCTTTCTTT. Translation: CASSEARVVNTEAFF. The full variable domain, its missing parts supplied by reference TRBV2 and TRBJ1-1, is EPEVTQTPSHQVTQMGQEVILRCVPISNHLYFYWYRQILGQKVEFLVSFYNNEISEKSEIFDDQFSVERPDGSNFTLKIRSTKLEDSAMYFCASSEARVVNTEAFFGQGTRLTVV.

Only a few counts were recorded for this clone. The rearrangement links TRBV30 to TRBJ1-6; D possibly corresponds to TRBD1 (5 bases). V lost 8 bases and J 9 bases, leaving 26 bases between the germline ends. The CDR3 consists of 16 residues. Germline V CDR1 and CDR2: GTSNPN, SVGIG (reference sequence). CDR3 coding DNA: TGTGCCGCCGACAGAGGCCCCCTAGCTTGGGGTTCACCCCTCCACTTT. Its protein is CAADRGPLAWGSPLHF. The full variable domain, its missing parts supplied by reference TRBV30 and TRBJ1-6, is SQTIHQWPATLVQPVGSPLSLECTVEGTSNPNLYWYRQAAGRGLQLLFYSVGIGQISSEVPQNLSASRPQDRQFILSSKKLLLSDSGFYLCAADRGPLAWGSPLHFGNGTRLTVT.

The chain has TRBV9 and TRBJ2-7, with 7 positions matching TRBD2. V dropped 0 bases and J dropped 2; count of bases not matched to a gene: 5. CDR3 length: 15 residues. Germline assignment: CDR1 SGDLS and CDR2 YYNGEE. CDR3 residues: CASSVAGGGTYEQYF. The CDR3 DNA reads as TGTGCCAGCAGCGTAGCGGGCGGGGGAACCTACGAGCAGTACTTC.

The rearrangement uses TRBV7-9 and TRBJ1-6; TRBD1 is a possible D gene (6 bases). CDR1 SEHNR and CDR2 FQNEAQ come from the germline V gene (reference sequence). This CDR3 region has 17 residues. V was pared by 4 bases and J by 5 bases, with 18 bases between. The CDR3 is CASSSPLGTGNNSPLHF. The CDR3 nucleotides read TGTGCCAGCAGCTCACCACTGGGAACAGGGAATAATTCACCCCTCCACTTT.

The chain employs TRBV7-3 and TRBJ2-7, with D perhaps given as TRBD1 or TRBD2 (6 bases each). V lost 3 bases, J lost 1 base, and 16 bases lay in between. The CDR3 totals 16 residues. Germline assignment: CDR1 SGHTA and CDR2 FQGTGA. The CDR3 DNA follows: TGTGCCAGCAGCTTGGGGGGCGGGTCTCGTTCCTACGAGCAGTACTTC. Translated, it gives CASSLGGGSRSYEQYF. Full variable domain (missing parts from reference TRBV7-3 and TRBJ2-7): GAGVSQTPSNKVTEKGKYVELRCDPISGHTALYWYRQSLGQGPEFLIYFQGTGAADDSGLPNDRFFAVRPEGSVSTLKIQRTERGDSAVYLCASSLGGGSRSYEQYFGPGTRLTVT.

The chain couples TRBV7-2 to TRBJ2-3; D possibly uses TRBD1 or TRBD2 (5 bases each). Germline lookup yields CDR1 SGHTA and CDR2 FQGNSA. The CDR3 runs 17 residues. V dropped 5 bases and J dropped 2 bases, with 20 bases sitting between them. The CDR3 is CASSQKGSGTYTDTQYF. In nucleotides, the CDR3 is TGTGCCAGCAGCCAGAAGGGTTCCGGGACCTACACAGATACGCAGTATTTT.

This clone turned up a few times. The CDR3 bases are TGTGCCTGGAGTGGGGGCGGGAGAGACTACAATGAGCAGTTCTTC. It specifies CAWSGGGRDYNEQFF. The chain combines TRBV30 with TRBJ2-1, with TRBD2 matching 7 bases. The length of the CDR3 is 15 residues. Trimming took 1 base from V and 3 from J; bases not matched to a gene: 6. Germline lookup yields CDR1 GTSNPN and CDR2 SVGIG (reference sequence).

This sequence joins TRBV27 and TRBJ2-7; 9 nucleotides agree with TRBD1. CDR3 length: 14 residues. V shed 4 bases, J shed 2 bases, and the junction held 3 bases outside the gene matches. Germline CDR1 MNHEY, CDR2 SMNVEV (reference sequence). CDR3 DNA: TGTGCCAGCAGTTGGGGACAGGGTACCTACGAGCAGTACTTC. Protein sequence: CASSWGQGTYEQYF.

To note about this clone: At the DNA level, this CDR3 is encoded by other sequences in the same sample as well. This chain links TRBV5-1 with TRBJ2-1; D gene ambiguous. Germline loops: CDR1 SGHRS, CDR2 YFSETQ. V lost 4 bases and J 5 bases, leaving 4 bases between the germline ends. This CDR3 is built from 11 residues. CDR3 DNA sequence: TGCGCCAGCAGCCTAGACAATGAGCAGTTCTTC. Its protein product is CASSLDNEQFF.

The chain recombines TRBV19 with TRBJ2-6; 8 bases line up with TRBD1. V was pared by 3 bases and J by 3 bases, with 1 base of the junction left unmatched. Looked up from germline, CDR1 is LNHDA and CDR2 is SQIVND (reference sequence). This CDR3 has 15 residues. CDR3 sequence reads: CASSMDRVGANVLTF. CDR3 nucleotides: TGTGCCAGTAGTATGGACAGGGTTGGGGCCAACGTCCTGACTTTC.

The V gene is TRBV27, the J gene TRBJ2-7; TRBD1 matches 12 bases. The CDR3 is 17 amino acids. V lost 2 bases to trimming and J lost 0 bases; unmatched junction nucleotides: 5. Germline assignment: CDR1 MNHEY and CDR2 SMNVEV (reference sequence). This CDR3 reads CASSLRGQGATSYEQYF. In DNA, the CDR3 is TGTGCCAGCAGTTTAAGGGGACAGGGGGCTACCTCCTACGAGCAGTACTTC.

V usage is TRBV25-1 and J usage is TRBJ2-6; 10 bases map to TRBD1. Germline V gives CDR1 MGHDK, CDR2 SYGVNS. The CDR3 is 18 amino acids. V was clipped by 4 bases and J by 1 base; unmatched bases: 7. CDR3 in amino acids: CASSGDRGRGSGANVLTF. CDR3 nucleotides: TGTGCCAGCAGTGGAGACAGGGGGCGAGGATCTGGGGCCAACGTCCTGACTTTC.

This clone was found once. The chain couples TRBV2 to TRBJ1-1, with 8 bases lining up with TRBD1. Germline V gene sequence: CDR1 SNHLY, CDR2 FYNNEI. J lost 4 bases, V lost 6 bases, and 10 bases had no gene match. This CDR3 region has 15 residues. CDR3 sequence reads: CASRARTGSGTEAFF. The CDR3 DNA sequence: TGTGCCAGCAGGGCCAGGACAGGGTCGGGCACTGAAGCTTTCTTT.

The chain employs TRBV28 and TRBJ1-5; perhaps TRBD1 as D (5 bases). V was clipped by 7 bases and J by 1 base, with 29 bases between them. CDR1 MDHEN and CDR2 SYDVKM come from the germline V gene. The length of the CDR3 is 20 residues. The CDR3 reads CASTINPGRLILESNQPQHF. CDR3 DNA sequence: TGTGCCAGCACTATTAATCCGGGACGCCTGATTTTGGAGAGCAATCAGCCCCAGCATTTT.

As concerns this clone: One end of the junction fails to match germline, which may point to a read error. The chain links TRBV2 to TRBJ2-2; the match to TRBD2 covers 14 bases. This CDR3 is built from 15 residues. Germline V CDR1 and CDR2: SNHLY, FYNNEI. The CDR3 nucleotides are TGTGTCAGCAGGGCCTGGACTAGCGGGAGGGGGGAGCTGTTTTTT. This encodes CVSRAWTSGRGELFF. Combining the CDR3 with reference TRBV2 and TRBJ2-2 gives the whole variable domain EPEVTQTPSHQVTQMGQEVILRCVPISNHLYFYWYRQILGQKVEFLVSFYNNEISEKSEIFDDQFSVERPDGSNFTLKIRSTKLEDSAMYFCVSRAWTSGRGELFFGEGSRLTVL.

This chain uses TRBV19 with TRBJ2-7, with 14 bases matching TRBD2. Losses at the gene ends were 3 bases for V and 0 bases for J; bases not matched to a gene: 7. The CDR3 is 18 amino acids. Germline V gene sequence: CDR1 LNHDA, CDR2 SQIVND (reference sequence). The CDR3 sequence: CASSIEGLAGASSYEQYF. CDR3 in DNA: TGTGCCAGTAGTATCGAGGGACTAGCGGGGGCCTCCTCCTACGAGCAGTACTTC.